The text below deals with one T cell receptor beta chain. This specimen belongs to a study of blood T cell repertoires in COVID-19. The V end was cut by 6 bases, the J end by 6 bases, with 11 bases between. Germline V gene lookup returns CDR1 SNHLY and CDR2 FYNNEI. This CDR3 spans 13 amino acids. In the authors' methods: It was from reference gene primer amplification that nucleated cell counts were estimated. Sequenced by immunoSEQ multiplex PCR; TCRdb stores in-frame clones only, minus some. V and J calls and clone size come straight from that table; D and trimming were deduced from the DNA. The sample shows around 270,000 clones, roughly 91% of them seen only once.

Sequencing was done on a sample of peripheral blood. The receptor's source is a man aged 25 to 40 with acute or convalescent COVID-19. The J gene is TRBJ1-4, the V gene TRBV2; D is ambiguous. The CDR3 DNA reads TGTGCCAGCAGATTCGGTACGGATGAAAAACTGTTTTTT. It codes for CASRFGTDEKLFF.